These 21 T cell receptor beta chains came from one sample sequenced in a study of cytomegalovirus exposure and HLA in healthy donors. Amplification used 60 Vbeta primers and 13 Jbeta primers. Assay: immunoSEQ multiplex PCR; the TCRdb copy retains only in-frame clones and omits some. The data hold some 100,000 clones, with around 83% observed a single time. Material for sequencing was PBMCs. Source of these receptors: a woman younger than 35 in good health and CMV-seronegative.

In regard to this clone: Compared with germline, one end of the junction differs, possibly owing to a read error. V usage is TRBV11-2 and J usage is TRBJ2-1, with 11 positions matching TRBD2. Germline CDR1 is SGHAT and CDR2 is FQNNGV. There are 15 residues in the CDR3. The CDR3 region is CASSLASGRYSEQFF. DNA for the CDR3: TGTGCCAGCAGCTTAGCTAGCGGGAGGTACAGTGAGCAGTTCTTC.

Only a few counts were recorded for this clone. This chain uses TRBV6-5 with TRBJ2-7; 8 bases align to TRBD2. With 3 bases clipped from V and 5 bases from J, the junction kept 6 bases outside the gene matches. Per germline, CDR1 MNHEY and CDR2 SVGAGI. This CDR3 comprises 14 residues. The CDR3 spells CASSYIAGMDEQYF. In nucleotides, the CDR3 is TGTGCCAGCAGTTATATAGCGGGAATGGACGAGCAGTACTTC.

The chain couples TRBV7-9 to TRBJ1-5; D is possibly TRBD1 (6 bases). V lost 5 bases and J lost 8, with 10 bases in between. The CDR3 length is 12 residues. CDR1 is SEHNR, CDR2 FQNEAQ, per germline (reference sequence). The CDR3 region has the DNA TGTGCCAGCAGCAGCAGGGGAGAGCCCCAGCATTTT. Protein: CASSSRGEPQHF.

The chain's CDR3 is CASSQYGGSPLHF. DNA of the CDR3: TGTGCCAGCAGCCAATATGGAGGCTCACCCCTCCACTTT. The rearrangement joins TRBV14 to TRBJ1-6; D gene uncertain. The CDR3 sequence is 13 residues long. Germline CDR1 reads SGHDN; CDR2 reads FVKESK. The V gene lost 2 bases and the J gene lost 10 bases, with 9 bases spanning the gap.

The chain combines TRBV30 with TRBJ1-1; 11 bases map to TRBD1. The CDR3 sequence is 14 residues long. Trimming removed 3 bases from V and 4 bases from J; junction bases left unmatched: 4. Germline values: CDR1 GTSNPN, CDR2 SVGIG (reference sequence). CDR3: CAWSLGTGGTEAFF. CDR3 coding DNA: TGTGCCTGGAGCCTCGGGACAGGGGGCACTGAAGCTTTCTTT.

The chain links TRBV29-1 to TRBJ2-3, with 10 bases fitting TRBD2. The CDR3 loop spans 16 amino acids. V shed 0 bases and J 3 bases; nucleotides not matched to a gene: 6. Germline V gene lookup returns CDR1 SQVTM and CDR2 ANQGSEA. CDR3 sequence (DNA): TGCAGCGTTGAAGAAGTAGCGGGAGGAGGGACAGATACGCAGTATTTT. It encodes CSVEEVAGGGTDTQYF.

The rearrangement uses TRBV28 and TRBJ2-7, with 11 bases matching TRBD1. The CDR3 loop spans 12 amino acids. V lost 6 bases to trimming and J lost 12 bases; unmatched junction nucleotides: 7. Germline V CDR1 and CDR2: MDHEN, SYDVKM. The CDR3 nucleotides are TGTGCCAGCAGCTCCGGACAGGGGGCCTTGTACTTC. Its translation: CASSSGQGALYF.

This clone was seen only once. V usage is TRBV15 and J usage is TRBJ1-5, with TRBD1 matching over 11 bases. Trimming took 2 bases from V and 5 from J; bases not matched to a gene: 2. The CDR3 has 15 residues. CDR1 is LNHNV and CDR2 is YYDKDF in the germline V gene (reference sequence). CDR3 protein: CATSRWGQGDQPQHF. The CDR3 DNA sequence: TGTGCCACCAGCAGATGGGGACAGGGGGATCAGCCCCAGCATTTT.

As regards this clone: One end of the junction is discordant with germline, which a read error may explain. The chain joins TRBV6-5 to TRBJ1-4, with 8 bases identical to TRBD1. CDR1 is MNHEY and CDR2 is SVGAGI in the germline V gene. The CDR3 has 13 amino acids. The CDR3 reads CASSEAPQGQETF. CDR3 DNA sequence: TGTGCCAGCAGTGAAGCTCCCCAGGGACAGGAGACTTTT.

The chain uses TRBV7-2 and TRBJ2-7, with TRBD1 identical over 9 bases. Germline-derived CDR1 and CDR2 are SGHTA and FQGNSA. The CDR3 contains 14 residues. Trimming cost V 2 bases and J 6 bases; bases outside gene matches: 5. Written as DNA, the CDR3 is TGTGCCAGCAGCTTACCCGGGACAGGGTCCGAGCAGTACTTC. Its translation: CASSLPGTGSEQYF. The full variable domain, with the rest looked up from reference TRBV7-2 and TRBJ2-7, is GAGVSQSPSNKVTEKGKDVELRCDPISGHTALYWYRQSLGQGLEFLIYFQGNSAPDKSGLPSDRFSAERTGGSVSTLTIQRTQQEDSAVYLCASSLPGTGSEQYFGPGTRLTVT.

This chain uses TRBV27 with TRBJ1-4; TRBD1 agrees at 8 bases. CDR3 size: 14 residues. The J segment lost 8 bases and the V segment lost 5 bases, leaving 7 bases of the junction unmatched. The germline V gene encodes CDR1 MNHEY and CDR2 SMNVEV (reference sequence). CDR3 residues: CASSLQGAREKLFF. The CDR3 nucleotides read TGTGCCAGCAGTCTGCAGGGGGCGCGGGAAAAACTGTTTTTT. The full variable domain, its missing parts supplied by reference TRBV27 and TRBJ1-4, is EAQVTQNPRYLITVTGKKLTVTCSQNMNHEYMSWYRQDPGLGLRQIYYSMNVEVTDKGDVPEGYKVSRKEKRNFPLILESPSPNQTSLYFCASSLQGAREKLFFGSGTQLSVL.

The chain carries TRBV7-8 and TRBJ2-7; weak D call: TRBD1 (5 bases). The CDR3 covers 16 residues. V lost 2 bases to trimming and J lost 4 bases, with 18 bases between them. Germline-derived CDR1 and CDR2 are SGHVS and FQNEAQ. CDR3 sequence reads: CASSLMRRGAAYEQYF. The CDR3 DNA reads TGTGCCAGCAGCTTAATGCGAAGGGGCGCGGCTTACGAGCAGTACTTC.

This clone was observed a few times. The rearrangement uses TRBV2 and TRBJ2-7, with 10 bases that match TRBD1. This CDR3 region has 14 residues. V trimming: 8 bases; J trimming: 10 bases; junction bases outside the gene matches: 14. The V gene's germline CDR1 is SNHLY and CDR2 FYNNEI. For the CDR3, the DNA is TGTGCCAGCGATTCCCGGGACAGGGGAGATCTCCAGTACTTC. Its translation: CASDSRDRGDLQYF.

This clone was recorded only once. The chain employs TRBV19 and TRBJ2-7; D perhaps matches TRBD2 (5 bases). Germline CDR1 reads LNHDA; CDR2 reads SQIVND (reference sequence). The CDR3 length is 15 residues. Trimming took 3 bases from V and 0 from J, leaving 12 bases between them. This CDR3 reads CASSIQIAYSYEQYF. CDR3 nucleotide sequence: TGTGCCAGTAGTATCCAAATAGCGTACTCCTACGAGCAGTACTTC.

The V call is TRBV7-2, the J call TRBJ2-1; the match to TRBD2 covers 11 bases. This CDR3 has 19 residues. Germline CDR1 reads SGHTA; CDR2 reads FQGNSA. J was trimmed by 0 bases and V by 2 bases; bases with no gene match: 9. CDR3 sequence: CASSLRGLLAGASYNEQFF. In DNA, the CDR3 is TGTGCCAGCAGCTTACGGGGACTACTAGCGGGGGCCTCCTACAATGAGCAGTTCTTC.

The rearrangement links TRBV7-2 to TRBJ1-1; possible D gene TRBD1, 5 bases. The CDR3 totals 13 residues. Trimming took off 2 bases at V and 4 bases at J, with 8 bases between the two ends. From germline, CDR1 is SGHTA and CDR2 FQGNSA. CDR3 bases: TGTGCCAGCAGCTTAATAAGGGGCACTGAAGCTTTCTTT. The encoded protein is CASSLIRGTEAFF.

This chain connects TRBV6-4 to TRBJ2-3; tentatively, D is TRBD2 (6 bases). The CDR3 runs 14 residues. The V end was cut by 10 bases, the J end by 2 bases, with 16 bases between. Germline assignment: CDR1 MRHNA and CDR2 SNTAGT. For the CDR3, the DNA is TGTGCCACCGCCCTTAGCGGAGCCACAGATACGCAGTATTTT. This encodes CATALSGATDTQYF.

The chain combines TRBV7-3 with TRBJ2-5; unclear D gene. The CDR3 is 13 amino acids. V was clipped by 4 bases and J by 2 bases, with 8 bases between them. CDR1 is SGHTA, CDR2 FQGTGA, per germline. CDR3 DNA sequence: TGTGCCAGCAGCTCGGTCATACAAGAGACCCAGTACTTC. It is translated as CASSSVIQETQYF.

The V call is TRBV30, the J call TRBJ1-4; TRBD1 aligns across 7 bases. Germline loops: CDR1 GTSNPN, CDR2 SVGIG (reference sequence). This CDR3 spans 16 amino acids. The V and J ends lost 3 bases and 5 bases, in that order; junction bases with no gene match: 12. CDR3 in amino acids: CAWSSRQGVVNEKLFF. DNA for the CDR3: TGTGCCTGGAGCTCTCGACAGGGCGTCGTCAATGAAAAACTGTTTTTT. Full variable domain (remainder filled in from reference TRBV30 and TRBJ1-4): SQTIHQWPATLVQPVGSPLSLECTVEGTSNPNLYWYRQAAGRGLQLLFYSVGIGQISSEVPQNLSASRPQDRQFILSSKKLLLSDSGFYLCAWSSRQGVVNEKLFFGSGTQLSVL.

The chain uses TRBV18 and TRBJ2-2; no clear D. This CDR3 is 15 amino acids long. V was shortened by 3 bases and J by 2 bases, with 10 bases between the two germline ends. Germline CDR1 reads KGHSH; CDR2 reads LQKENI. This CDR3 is CASSPATDNTGELFF. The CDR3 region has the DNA TGTGCCAGCTCACCGGCGACTGACAACACCGGGGAGCTGTTTTTT. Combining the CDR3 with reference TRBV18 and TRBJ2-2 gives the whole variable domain NAGVMQNPRHLVRRRGQEARLRCSPMKGHSHVYWYRQLPEEGLKFMVYLQKENIIDESGMPKERFSAEFPKEGPSILRIQQVVRGDSAAYFCASSPATDNTGELFFGEGSRLTVL.

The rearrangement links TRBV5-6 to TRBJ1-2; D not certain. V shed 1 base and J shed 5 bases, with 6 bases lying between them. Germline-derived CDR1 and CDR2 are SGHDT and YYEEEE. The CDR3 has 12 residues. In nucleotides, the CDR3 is TGTGCCAGCAGCTTGACGAGGTATGGCTACACCTTC. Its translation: CASSLTRYGYTF.